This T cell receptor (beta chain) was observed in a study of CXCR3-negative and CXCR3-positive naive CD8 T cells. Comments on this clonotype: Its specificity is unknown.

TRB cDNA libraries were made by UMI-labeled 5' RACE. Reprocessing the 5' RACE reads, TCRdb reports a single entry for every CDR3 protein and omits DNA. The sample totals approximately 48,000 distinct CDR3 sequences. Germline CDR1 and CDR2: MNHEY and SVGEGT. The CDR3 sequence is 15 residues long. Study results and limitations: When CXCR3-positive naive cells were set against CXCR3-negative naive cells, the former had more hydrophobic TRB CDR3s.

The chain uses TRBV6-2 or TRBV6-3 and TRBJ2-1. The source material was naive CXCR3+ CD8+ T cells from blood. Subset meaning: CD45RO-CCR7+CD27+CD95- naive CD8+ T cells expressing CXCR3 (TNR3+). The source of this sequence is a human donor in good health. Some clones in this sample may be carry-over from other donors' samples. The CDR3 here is CATLLRTISYNEQFF.